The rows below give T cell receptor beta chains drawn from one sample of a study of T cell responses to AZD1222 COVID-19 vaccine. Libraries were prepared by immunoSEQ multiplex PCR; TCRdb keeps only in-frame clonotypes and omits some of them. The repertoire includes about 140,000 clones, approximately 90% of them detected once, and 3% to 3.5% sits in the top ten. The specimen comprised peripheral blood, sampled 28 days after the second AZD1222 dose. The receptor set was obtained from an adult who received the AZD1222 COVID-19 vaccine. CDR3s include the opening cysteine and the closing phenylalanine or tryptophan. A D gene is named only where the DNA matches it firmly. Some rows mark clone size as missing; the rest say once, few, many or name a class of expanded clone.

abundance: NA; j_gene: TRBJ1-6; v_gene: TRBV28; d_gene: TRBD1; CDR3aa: CASSLAQGATSPLHF; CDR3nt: TGTGCCAGCAGTTTAGCCCAGGGGGCCACTTCACCCCTCCACTTT
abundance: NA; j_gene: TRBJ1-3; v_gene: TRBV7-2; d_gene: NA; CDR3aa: CASSHKISNTIYF; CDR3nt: TGTGCCAGCAGCCACAAGATATCAAACACCATATATTTT
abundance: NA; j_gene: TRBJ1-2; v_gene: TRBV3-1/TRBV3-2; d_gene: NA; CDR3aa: CASSPQGGGGYTF; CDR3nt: TGTGCCAGCAGCCCTCAAGGGGGTGGTGGCTACACCTTC
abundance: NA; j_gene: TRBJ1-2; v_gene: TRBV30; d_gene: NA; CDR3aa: CAWILGAGFGYTF; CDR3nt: TGTGCCTGGATCCTCGGGGCTGGGTTTGGCTACACCTTC
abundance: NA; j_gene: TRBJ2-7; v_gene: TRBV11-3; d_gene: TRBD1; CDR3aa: CASRHRGLEQYF; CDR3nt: TGTGCCAGCAGGCACAGGGGGCTTGAGCAGTACTTC
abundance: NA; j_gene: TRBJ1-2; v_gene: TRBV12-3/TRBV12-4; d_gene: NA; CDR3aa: CASSSGQHYGYTF; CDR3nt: TGTGCCAGCAGTTCTGGACAGCACTATGGCTACACCTTC
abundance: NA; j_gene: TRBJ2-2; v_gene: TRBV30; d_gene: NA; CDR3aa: CAWSRPGQNTGELFF; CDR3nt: TGTGCCTGGAGTCGACCAGGACAAAACACCGGGGAGCTGTTTTTT
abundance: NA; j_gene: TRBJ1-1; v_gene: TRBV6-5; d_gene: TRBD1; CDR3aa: CASSPWTGDLEAFF; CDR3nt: TGTGCCAGCAGTCCATGGACAGGTGATCTCGAAGCTTTCTTT
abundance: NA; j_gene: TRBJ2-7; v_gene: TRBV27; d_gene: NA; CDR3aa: CASSLSGPGNAYEQYF; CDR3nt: TGTGCCAGCAGTTTATCGGGCCCCGGGAATGCCTACGAGCAGTACTTC
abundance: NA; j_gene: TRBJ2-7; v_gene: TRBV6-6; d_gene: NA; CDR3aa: CASSSSRVTYEQYF; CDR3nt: TGTGCCAGCAGTTCATCTCGGGTTACCTACGAGCAGTACTTC
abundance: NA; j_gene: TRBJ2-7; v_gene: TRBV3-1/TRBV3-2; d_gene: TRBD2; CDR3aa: CASSQVSSGVYEQYF; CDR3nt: TGTGCCAGCAGCCAAGTTAGTAGCGGGGTCTACGAGCAGTACTTC
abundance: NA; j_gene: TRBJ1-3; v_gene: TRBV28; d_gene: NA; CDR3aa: CASSLPQGSNTIYF; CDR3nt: TGTGCCAGCAGTTTACCCCAGGGATCAAACACCATATATTTT
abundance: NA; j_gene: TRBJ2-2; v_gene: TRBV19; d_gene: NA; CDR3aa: CATSVGTLLTGELFF; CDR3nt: TGTGCCACCTCCGTGGGGACATTATTGACCGGGGAGCTGTTTTTT
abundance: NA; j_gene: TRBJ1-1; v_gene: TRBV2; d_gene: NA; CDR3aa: CASSEWGNTEAFF; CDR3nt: TGTGCCAGCAGTGAATGGGGGAACACTGAAGCTTTCTTT
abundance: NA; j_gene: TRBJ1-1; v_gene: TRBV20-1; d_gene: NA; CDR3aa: CSARLNTEAFF; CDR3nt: TGCAGTGCTAGGCTGAACACTGAAGCTTTCTTT
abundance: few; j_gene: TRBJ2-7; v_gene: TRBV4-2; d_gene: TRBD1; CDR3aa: CASSPTGQAYEQYF; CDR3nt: TGTGCCAGCAGCCCGACAGGGCAGGCCTACGAGCAGTACTTC
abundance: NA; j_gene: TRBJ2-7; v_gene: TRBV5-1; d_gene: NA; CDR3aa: CASSPGSYEQYF; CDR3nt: TGCGCCAGCAGCCCGGGGTCCTACGAGCAGTACTTC
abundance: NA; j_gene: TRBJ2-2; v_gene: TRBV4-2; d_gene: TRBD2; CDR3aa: CASSQLAGTTGELFF; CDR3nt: TGTGCCAGCAGCCAACTAGCGGGGACCACCGGGGAGCTGTTTTTT
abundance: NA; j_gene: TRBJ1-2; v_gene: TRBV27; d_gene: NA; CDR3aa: CASKDLGGGYTF; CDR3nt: TGTGCCAGCAAAGATCTGGGGGGTGGCTACACCTTC
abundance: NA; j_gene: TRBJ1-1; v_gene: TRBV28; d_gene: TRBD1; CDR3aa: CASSKGQLNTEAFF; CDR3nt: TGTGCCAGCAGTAAGGGACAGCTGAACACTGAAGCTTTCTTT
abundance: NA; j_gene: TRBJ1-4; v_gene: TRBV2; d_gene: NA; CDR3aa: CASSERPGVEKLFF; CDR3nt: TGTGCCAGCAGTGAAAGGCCCGGGGTTGAAAAACTGTTTTTT
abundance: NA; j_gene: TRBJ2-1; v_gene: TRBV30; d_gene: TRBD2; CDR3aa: CAWSVGGRYNEQFF; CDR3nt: TGTGCCTGGAGTGTCGGCGGGAGGTACAATGAGCAGTTCTTC
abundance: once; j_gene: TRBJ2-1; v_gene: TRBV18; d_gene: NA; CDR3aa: CASSVRVTYNEQFF; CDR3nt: TGTGCCAGCTCAGTTAGGGTGACCTACAATGAGCAGTTCTTC
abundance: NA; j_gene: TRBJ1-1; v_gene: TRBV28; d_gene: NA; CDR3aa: CASNKQGAEAFF; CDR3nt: TGTGCCAGCAACAAACAGGGCGCTGAAGCTTTCTTT
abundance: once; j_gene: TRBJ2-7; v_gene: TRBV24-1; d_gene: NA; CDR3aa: CATSGTGRRGSYEQYF; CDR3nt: TGTGCCACCAGTGGTACCGGTCGGAGGGGATCCTACGAGCAGTACTTC
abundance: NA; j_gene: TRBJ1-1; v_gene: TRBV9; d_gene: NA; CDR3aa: CASSSDSPGGPSIIRKAFF; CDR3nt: TGTGCCAGCAGCTCCGACAGTCCAGGAGGCCCAAGTATCATCCGAAAAGCTTTCTTT
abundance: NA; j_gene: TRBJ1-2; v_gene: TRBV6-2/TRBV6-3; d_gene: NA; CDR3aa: CASSRDYGYTF; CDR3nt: TGTGCCAGCAGTAGGGACTATGGCTACACCTTC
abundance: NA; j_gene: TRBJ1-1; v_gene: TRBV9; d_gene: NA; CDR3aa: CASSVSGLRVFF; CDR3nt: TGTGCCAGCAGCGTCTCGGGTCTCAGGGTTTTCTTT
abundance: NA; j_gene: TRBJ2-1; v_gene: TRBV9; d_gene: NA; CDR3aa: CASSGGNEQFF; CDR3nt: TGTGCCAGCAGCGGGGGCAATGAGCAGTTCTTC
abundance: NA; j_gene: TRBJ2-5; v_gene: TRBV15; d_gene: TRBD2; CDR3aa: CATSRETSGEETQYF; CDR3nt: TGTGCCACCAGCAGGGAAACTAGCGGTGAAGAGACCCAGTACTTC
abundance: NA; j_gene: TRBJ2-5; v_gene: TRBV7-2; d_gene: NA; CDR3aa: CASSVTGEGTQYF; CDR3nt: TGTGCCAGCAGCGTGACAGGGGAGGGGACCCAGTACTTC
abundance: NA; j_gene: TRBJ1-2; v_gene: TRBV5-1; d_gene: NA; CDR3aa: CASSLVELGGFYGYTF; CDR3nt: TGCGCCAGCAGCTTGGTTGAATTAGGTGGATTCTATGGCTACACCTTC